This entry concerns a single T cell receptor delta chain. Its antigen is unknown. A junction boundary mismatches the germline segment, possibly from a read error. The template was reverse-transcribed extracted RNA. The CDR3 regions were amplified by multiplex PCR from V-gene primers to a constant-region primer. TCRdb reprocessed the multiplex PCR reads through CATT. In the table there are about 25,000 delta-chain clones, about 7% of which are singletons. This sample stems from a study of Vδ1+ human thymocytes. Overall study findings and caveats: Highly polyclonal TRG and TRD repertoires with Gaussian CDR3 length distributions appeared in thymus. Around a fifth of thymic delta-chain sequences were Vdelta2, with few Vdelta3, unlike blood Vdelta1+ controls.

This CDR3 is built from 14 residues. Looked up from germline, CDR1 is TSWWSYY and CDR2 is QGS. The sequenced sample was Vdelta1+ gamma-delta thymocytes from the thymus. The subset was: FACS-sorted CD3+ TCRalphabeta- TCRVdelta1+ TCRVdelta2- thymocytes. The V call is TRDV1, the J call TRDJ1; weak D call: TRDD3 (5 bases). The clonotype originates from a girl under three years old who had congenital heart surgery. The CDR3 here is CALGEYAAQTTLIF. In DNA form, the CDR3 reads TGCGCTCTTGGGGAATATGCGGCCCAAACGACGCTCATCTTT.